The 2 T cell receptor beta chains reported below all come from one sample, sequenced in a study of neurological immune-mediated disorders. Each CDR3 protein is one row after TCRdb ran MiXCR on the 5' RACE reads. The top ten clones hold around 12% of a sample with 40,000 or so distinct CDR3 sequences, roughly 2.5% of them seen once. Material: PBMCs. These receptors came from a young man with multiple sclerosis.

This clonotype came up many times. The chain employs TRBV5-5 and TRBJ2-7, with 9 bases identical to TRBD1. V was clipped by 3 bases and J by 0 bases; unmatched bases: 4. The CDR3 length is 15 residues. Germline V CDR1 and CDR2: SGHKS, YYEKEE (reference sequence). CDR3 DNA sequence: TGTGCCAGCAGCTCGGACAGGGGATCCTCCTACGAGCAGTACTTC. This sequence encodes CASSSDRGSSYEQYF.

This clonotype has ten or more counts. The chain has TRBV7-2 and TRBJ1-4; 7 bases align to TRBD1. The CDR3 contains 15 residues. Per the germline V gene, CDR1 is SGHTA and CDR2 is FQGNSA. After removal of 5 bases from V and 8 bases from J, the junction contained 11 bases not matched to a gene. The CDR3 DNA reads TGTGCCAGCAGCCGACGACAGGGAGAAAAGGAAAAACTGTTTTTT. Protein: CASSRRQGEKEKLFF.